The 15 T cell receptor beta chains presented below share a single source sample, sequenced in a study of read filtering for tumor transcriptome and immune sequencing. Molecular barcoded adaptors covering alpha/delta and beta/gamma chains were used on 400 to 450 ng RNA. TCRdb reprocessed the reads via MiXCR and lists one record per CDR3 protein. In the table there are tens of thousands of distinct CDR3 sequences, roughly an eighth of which are singletons. The sample comprised a population of CD138-negative cells sorted from bone marrow. All receptors come from a donor aged 40 or over with multiple myeloma.

This clonotype was counted ten times or more. The chain employs TRBV28 and TRBJ2-3, with 11 bases identical to TRBD2. Unmatched junction bases numbered 10, after V lost 5 bases and J lost 6 bases. This CDR3 is 16 amino acids long. The V gene's germline CDR1 is MDHEN and CDR2 SYDVKM. The CDR3 nucleotides read TGTGCCAGCAGTCCTCGACTAGCGGGGCTATACGATACGCAGTATTTT. As protein: CASSPRLAGLYDTQYF.

This sequence joins TRBV20-1 and TRBJ2-7; D could derive from TRBD1 or TRBD2 (7 bases each). The CDR3 length is 16 residues. V was trimmed by 0 bases and J by 3 bases, leaving 18 bases between them. From germline, CDR1 is DFQATT and CDR2 SNEGSKA (reference sequence). The DNA for the CDR3 is TGCAGTGCTAGAGATCCCACGGGGGGACAGATCTACGAGCAGTACTTC. Translated, it gives CSARDPTGGQIYEQYF.

Judged by abundance, this clonotype is medium-sized. V and J are TRBV10-1 and TRBJ2-1; D might be TRBD2 (5 bases). V shed 0 bases and J shed 0 bases, with 9 bases lying between them. This CDR3 has 16 amino acids. CDR1 and CDR2 (germline): WNHNN, SYGVQD (reference sequence). CDR3 DNA: TGCGCCAGCAGTGAGTCCCGGGGAAGCTCCTACAATGAGCAGTTCTTC. Its translation is CASSESRGSSYNEQFF.

Ten or more counts support this clonotype. This rearrangement joins TRBV11-3 to TRBJ1-2, with TRBD1 as a possible D gene (5 bases). Trimming took 0 bases from V and 5 from J, leaving 7 bases between them. This CDR3 is built from 13 residues. In germline, CDR1 is SGHNT, CDR2 YENEEA. For the CDR3, the DNA is TGTGCCAGCAGCTTAGACAGGGAATATGGCTACACCTTC. It specifies CASSLDREYGYTF. The full variable domain, in which reference TRBV11-3 and TRBJ1-2 provide the parts outside the CDR3, is EAGVVQSPRYKIIEKKQPVAFWCNPISGHNTLYWYLQNLGQGPELLIRYENEEAVDDSQLPKDRFSAERLKGVDSTLKIQPAELGDSAVYLCASSLDREYGYTFGSGTRLTVV.

There are many counts of this clonotype. The V call is TRBV5-4, the J call TRBJ2-1; D is uncertain. V was trimmed by 3 bases and J by 0 bases, leaving 10 bases between them. The CDR3 is 15 residues long. Germline V gene lookup returns CDR1 SGHNT and CDR2 YYREEE (reference sequence). The CDR3 region is CASSSRTNSYNEQFF. The CDR3 DNA follows: TGTGCCAGCAGCTCTAGGACCAACTCCTACAATGAGCAGTTCTTC. The whole variable domain, remainder taken from reference TRBV5-4 and TRBJ2-1, is ETGVTQSPTHLIKTRGQQVTLRCSSQSGHNTVSWYQQALGQGPQFIFQYYREEENGRGNFPPRFSGLQFPNYSSELNVNALELDDSALYLCASSSRTNSYNEQFFGPGTRLTVL.

This clonotype was seen a few times. At one boundary the junction diverges from the germline segment, which might be a read error. The CDR3 bases are TGCGCCAGCAGCCTATATCGCAATGAGCAGTACTTC. This sequence encodes CASSLYRNEQYF. The chain recombines TRBV14 with TRBJ2-1; D is unclear. The DNA end lines up better with TRBJ2-7; the J call may be wrong. Germline values: CDR1 SGHDN, CDR2 FVKESK. The CDR3 runs to 12 residues.

Comment on this clonotype: The CDR3 ends on some other residue instead of the conserved phenylalanine or tryptophan, so this is likely a read error. No DNA is shown, since the ends of the CDR3 on it are uncertain; the CDR3 is the one TCRdb lists. V and J are TRBV4-1 and TRBJ2-1; the table's D gene call, TRBD1, was not cross checked with the DNA. CDR1 is MGHRA and CDR2 is YSYEKL in the germline V gene. The CDR3 totals 11 residues, both ends included. The CDR3 spells CASSQGGTTVL.

This clonotype was seen just once. The chain is built from TRBV4-2 and TRBJ2-6; no definite D call. The CDR3 runs 15 residues. The ends were cut back, 0 bases at V and 4 bases at J, with 7 bases in the middle. The germline CDR1 and CDR2 sequences are LGHNA and YNFKEQ. The CDR3, as DNA: TGTGCCAGCAGCCAAGATGGCGCAGGGGCCAACGTCCTGACTTTC. This sequence encodes CASSQDGAGANVLTF.

Ten or more counts support this clonotype. This chain links TRBV5-6 with TRBJ2-1, with 10 bases that match TRBD1. V was pared by 3 bases and J by 4 bases, with 4 bases of the junction left unmatched. Germline V lookup: CDR1 SGHDT, CDR2 YYEEEE. The CDR3 totals 15 residues. The CDR3 loop reads CASSSGTGDYNEQFF. CDR3 nucleotides: TGTGCCAGCAGCTCCGGGACAGGGGATTACAATGAGCAGTTCTTC.

This clonotype has a count of ten or more. The chain has TRBV3-1 and TRBJ2-7, with TRBD1 identical over 7 bases. The germline V gene encodes CDR1 LGHDT and CDR2 YNNKEL (reference sequence). After removal of 4 bases from V and 3 bases from J, the junction contained 9 bases not matched to a gene. The CDR3 contains 15 residues. The CDR3 spells CASSRLRDSSYEQYF. Written as DNA, the CDR3 is TGTGCCAGCAGCCGCCTCCGGGACAGTAGCTACGAGCAGTACTTC.

The chain recombines TRBV12-3 or TRBV12-4 with TRBJ1-5; D not resolved. The DNA matches TRBJ2-3 better at its end, which makes the J call doubtful. The CDR3 covers 13 residues. CDR3 loop: CASSLSRNQPQYF. DNA for the CDR3: TGTGCCAGCAGTTTATCTCGTAATCAGCCCCAGTATTTT.

This clonotype was detected many times. The chain employs TRBV15 and TRBJ1-1; a possible D gene is TRBD1 (5 bases). This CDR3 has 13 amino acids. The ends were cut back, 0 bases at V and 7 bases at J, with 9 bases in the middle. Germline V CDR1 and CDR2: LNHNV, YYDKDF (reference sequence). Here the CDR3 reads CATSREWGYEAFF. The CDR3 DNA follows: TGTGCCACCAGCAGAGAATGGGGGTATGAAGCTTTCTTT.

This clonotype was detected only a few times. This chain joins TRBV6-1 and TRBJ2-1; D uncertain. CDR1 MNHNS and CDR2 SASEGT come from the germline V gene. Trimming removed 2 bases at V and 10 bases at J, with 18 bases between. This CDR3 region has 15 residues. In nucleotides, the CDR3 is TGTGCCAGCAGTGAAATATGGGCACCCCAGATGGAGCAGTTCTTC. This translates into CASSEIWAPQMEQFF.

Concerning this clonotype: This is likely an artifact of a read error, given a far larger clone one base away. V and J are TRBV7-6 and TRBJ1-5; 7 nucleotides line up with TRBD1. With V trimmed by 4 bases and J by 0 bases, 6 bases remained unmatched. Germline CDR1 SGHVS, CDR2 FNYEAQ. The CDR3 has 16 residues. In nucleotides, the CDR3 is TGTGCCAGCAGCTCCCGGACAGGCCATAGCAATCAGCCCCAGCATTTT. Its protein is CASSSRTGHSNQPQHF.

The table lists this clonotype with a few counts. This may come from a read error, since a much larger clone is one base off. The conserved final phenylalanine or tryptophan is absent from the CDR3, which likely points to a read error. This sequence joins TRBV28 and TRBJ2-5, with a weak D call TRBD2 (5 bases). Germline loops: CDR1 MDHEN, CDR2 SYDVKM. The CDR3 is made up of 12 amino acids. Trimming stripped 3 bases from V and 5 bases from J, with 7 bases between. The CDR3 DNA is TGTGCCAGCAGTTTCGGGAAGGAGACCCAGTACTCC. This gives the protein CASSFGKETQYS.